This TCR beta chain originates from a study of blood T cell repertoires in COVID-19. Study summary: In each case, the material was cDNA or gDNA derived from T cells, B-cell-depleted T cells, or PBMCs.

Study processing details: Reference gene primers were amplified, and this amplification served to estimate nucleated cell counts. The protocol was immunoSEQ multiplex PCR, while the TCRdb copy is restricted to in-frame clones and leaves out a portion. V and J calls and clone size come straight from that table; D and trimming were deduced from the DNA. The table lists around 200,000 clones, 70% to 90% of them singletons. V lost 0 bases to trimming and J lost 8 bases, with 10 bases between them. CDR1 KGHSY and CDR2 FQNENV come from the germline V gene. The CDR3 is 13 residues long. This chain links TRBV16 with TRBJ1-1; D gene ambiguous. Sequencing was done on a sample of peripheral blood. This TCR was recovered from a woman younger than 30 who had recovered from COVID-19. CDR3 region: CASSQSNGWEAFF. In nucleotides, the CDR3 is TGTGCCAGCAGCCAATCCAACGGGTGGGAAGCTTTCTTT.